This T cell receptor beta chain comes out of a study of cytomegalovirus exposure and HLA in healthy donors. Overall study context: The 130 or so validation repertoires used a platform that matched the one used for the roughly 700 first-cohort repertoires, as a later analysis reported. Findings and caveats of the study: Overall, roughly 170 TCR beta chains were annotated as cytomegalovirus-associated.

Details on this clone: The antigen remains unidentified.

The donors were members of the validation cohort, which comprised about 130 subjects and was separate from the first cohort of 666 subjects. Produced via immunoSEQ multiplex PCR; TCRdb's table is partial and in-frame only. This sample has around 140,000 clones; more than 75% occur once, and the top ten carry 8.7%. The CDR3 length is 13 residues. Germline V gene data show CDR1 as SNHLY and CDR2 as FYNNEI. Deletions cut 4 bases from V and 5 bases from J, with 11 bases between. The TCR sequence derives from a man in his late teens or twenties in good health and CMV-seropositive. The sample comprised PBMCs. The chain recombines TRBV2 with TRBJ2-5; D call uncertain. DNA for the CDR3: TGTGCCAGCAGTGTCCTAGGAAGTGAGACCCAGTACTTC. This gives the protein CASSVLGSETQYF.